These T cell receptor beta chains were read from a single sample in a study of blood T cell repertoires in COVID-19. Clones were sequenced by immunoSEQ multiplex PCR, and TCRdb holds only the in-frame ones, with some missing. Among about 180,000 clones listed, roughly 81% were seen once. Sequencing was carried out using peripheral blood. These receptors came from a woman older than 75 with COVID-19, enrolled during active disease. Each CDR3 is given with its conserved first and last residue. Fields, in order: clone size, J gene, D gene, V gene, CDR3 protein, CDR3 DNA. A D gene is named only where the DNA matches it firmly. Part of the rows lack a size; the others show once, few, many or a class for expanded clones.

-	TRBJ2-7	-	TRBV4-1	CASSQDGHRAYEQYF	TGCGCCAGCAGCCAAGATGGGCACAGGGCTTACGAGCAGTACTTC
-	TRBJ2-4	TRBD2	TRBV3-1/TRBV3-2	CASRGTSENIQYF	TGTGCCAGCAGGGGGACTAGCGAAAACATTCAGTACTTC
once	TRBJ2-7	TRBD2	TRBV18	CASSPGGTPYEQYF	TGTGCCAGCTCACCGGGGGGGACTCCCTACGAGCAGTACTTC
-	TRBJ2-7	-	TRBV27	CASSLGRRSYEQYF	TGTGCCAGCAGTTTAGGCAGGAGGTCCTACGAGCAGTACTTC
-	TRBJ2-3	TRBD1	TRBV6-6	CASSYADRGRDTQYF	TGTGCCAGCAGTTACGCAGACAGGGGGCGGGATACGCAGTATTTT
-	TRBJ1-1	-	TRBV6-6	CASSYSGGAAEAFF	TGTGCCAGCAGTTACTCCGGGGGTGCCGCTGAAGCTTTCTTT
-	TRBJ2-5	TRBD2	TRBV7-3	CASSLTGRRGEETQYF	TGTGCCAGCAGCTTAACGGGGAGACGGGGGGAAGAGACCCAGTACTTC
-	TRBJ2-1	-	TRBV4-2	CASSPFISGDLSSYNEQFF	TGTGCCAGCAGCCCTTTTATATCGGGAGACTTGAGCTCCTACAATGAGCAGTTCTTC
-	TRBJ2-3	TRBD2	TRBV10-1	CASRGGLAGCTDTQYF	TGCGCCAGCAGGGGTGGACTAGCGGGCTGCACAGATACGCAGTATTTT
-	TRBJ2-1	TRBD1	TRBV4-2	CASTQTGTVINNNEQFF	TGTGCCAGCACACAGACCGGGACAGTGATAAACAACAATGAGCAGTTCTTC
-	TRBJ2-1	-	TRBV2	CAIIGGLPSSYNEQFF	TGTGCCATCATAGGAGGACTACCAAGCTCCTACAATGAGCAGTTCTTC
once	TRBJ1-1	-	TRBV25-1	CASSDQTEKNTEAFF	TGTGCCAGCAGTGATCAGACAGAGAAGAACACTGAAGCTTTCTTT
-	TRBJ1-1	TRBD1	TRBV7-9	CASSHRGNVNTEAFF	TGTGCCAGCAGCCACAGGGGGAATGTGAACACTGAAGCTTTCTTT
-	TRBJ2-7	-	TRBV4-3	CASSQDIGDIINEQYF	TGCGCCAGCAGCCAAGATATAGGGGACATAATCAACGAGCAGTACTTC